This T cell receptor beta chain stems from a study of OX40 agonist ivuxolimab in advanced cancers. Overall study: The diagnoses of dose-escalation patients were hepatocellular carcinoma, melanoma, renal cell or head and neck cancer.

Baseline, cycle 4 day 1, and cycle 7 day 1 were the blood sampling points. As to this clone: Antigen specificity is unknown.

Points from the study as a whole: Among patients with partial responses at 0.1-3.0 mg/kg, clonal expansion was among the lowest.

TCRdb's copy holds only in-frame clones and misses some; the assay was immunoSEQ multiplex PCR. The sample gives just over 90,000 clones, 85% to 95% of which show up once; 2% to 3% is in the top ten. This sequence was found in an adult with an advanced solid tumor such as melanoma, head and neck, liver or kidney cancer. The sample was CD4+ or CD8+ T cells sorted from blood, taken in a trial of the OX40 agonist ivuxolimab.

The DNA for the CDR3 is TGCGCCAGCAGCCAAGAAGGGACAGGGGGAAGGCTTAGTGGCTACACCTTC. This sequence encodes CASSQEGTGGRLSGYTF. V gene TRBV4-3 combines with J gene TRBJ1-2, with 11 bases aligning to TRBD1. CDR1 and CDR2 from the germline V gene are LGHNA and YSLEER. The CDR3 has 17 amino acids. J gave up 7 bases and V 0 bases, and 10 bases lay outside the gene matches.